The 31 T cell receptor beta chains reported below all come from one sample, sequenced in a study of identifying expanded T cells in peripheral blood. Some clones are missing from TCRdb's copy, which holds only in-frame ones; the method was immunoSEQ multiplex PCR. This repertoire shows about 78,000 clones, almost 85% found once; its top ten account for about 20%. Specimen: blood. The source is a person aged 18-69 years in good health.

This chain uses TRBV5-6 with TRBJ1-1; TRBD1 matches 9 bases. Germline CDR1 is SGHDT and CDR2 is YYEEEE. There are 15 residues in the CDR3. V shed 3 bases, J shed 8 bases, and the junction held 11 bases outside the gene matches. CDR3 loop: CASSSGQGWGTEAFF. Here the CDR3 DNA reads TGTGCCAGCAGCTCGGGACAGGGATGGGGTACGGAAGCTTTCTTT.

This clone ranks as medium-sized. V usage is TRBV4-2 and J usage is TRBJ1-2; D remains unclear. Trimming took 1 base from V and 0 from J, leaving 6 bases between them. The CDR3 covers 14 residues. Germline V CDR1 and CDR2: LGHNA, YNFKEQ. The CDR3 DNA sequence: TGTGCCAGCAGCCAAGGCAGTTCTAACTATGGCTACACCTTC. Translating gives CASSQGSSNYGYTF.

The CDR3 coding sequence is TGTGCCAGCAGCCCTGGGACTTACACTGAAGCTTTCTTT. Translating it yields CASSPGTYTEAFF. The chain links TRBV7-3 to TRBJ1-1, with D perhaps matching TRBD1 (5 bases). Looked up from germline, CDR1 is SGHTA and CDR2 is FQGTGA. V lost 5 bases and J lost 3, with 10 bases in between. There are 13 residues in the CDR3.

The gene calls are TRBV19 and TRBJ2-5; tentatively, D is TRBD1 or TRBD2 (6 bases each). The CDR3 is made up of 16 amino acids. V was clipped by 4 bases and J by 2 bases, with 17 bases between them. Germline loops: CDR1 LNHDA, CDR2 SQIVND (reference sequence). The CDR3 region is CASSTRGTLTQETQYF. CDR3 sequence (DNA): TGTGCCAGTAGTACCCGCGGGACACTTACTCAAGAGACCCAGTACTTC.

J is TRBJ2-1 and V is TRBV11-3, with TRBD1 matching 9 bases. Trimming took 5 bases from V and 8 from J; bases not matched to a gene: 10. Germline CDR1 SGHNT, CDR2 YENEEA. The length of the CDR3 is 15 residues. Here the CDR3 DNA reads TGTGCCAGCAGCCGTACGGGACAGGGCGTCCATGAGCAGTTCTTC. Amino acids: CASSRTGQGVHEQFF.

This clone was picked up a small number of times. The chain carries TRBV7-2 and TRBJ2-2; TRBD1 is a possible D gene (6 bases). Germline loops: CDR1 SGHTA, CDR2 FQGNSA. The CDR3 has 14 residues. V dropped 4 bases and J dropped 6 bases, with 12 bases sitting between them. CDR3 bases: TGTGCCAGCAGCTGGGGGCAGTTGGCCGGGGAGCTGTTTTTT. Protein: CASSWGQLAGELFF.

The chain recombines TRBV9 with TRBJ2-3; D is possibly TRBD2 (6 bases). V lost 4 bases and J lost 4, with 22 bases in between. This CDR3 region has 17 residues. Germline V gene data show CDR1 as SGDLS and CDR2 as YYNGEE. CDR3 protein: CASSSRGGVVGSDTQYF. The DNA of the CDR3 is TGTGCCAGCAGCAGTCGAGGAGGGGTAGTAGGGTCAGATACGCAGTATTTT.

This clone was observed a single time. The chain carries TRBV4-2 and TRBJ2-7; D is unclear. The CDR3 is 15 residues long. Germline CDR1 is LGHNA and CDR2 is YNFKEQ. Trimming cost V 1 base and J 3 bases, with 13 bases left between them. DNA for the CDR3: TGTGCCAGCAGCCAAGTTGGGTTAGGCCACTACGAGCAGTACTTC. It specifies CASSQVGLGHYEQYF.

The chain combines TRBV14 with TRBJ1-1, with D possibly being TRBD1 (6 bases). Between the trimmed V and J ends, which lost 0 bases and 5 bases, there was a span of 7 bases. Germline assignment: CDR1 SGHDN and CDR2 FVKESK. The CDR3 length is 13 residues. Here the CDR3 reads CASSQDQGTEAFF. The DNA of the CDR3 is TGTGCCAGCAGCCAAGATCAGGGGACTGAAGCTTTCTTT. The full variable domain, rest sourced from reference TRBV14 and TRBJ1-1, is EAGVTQFPSHSVIEKGQTVTLRCDPISGHDNLYWYRRVMGKEIKFLLHFVKESKQDESGMPNNRFLAERTGGTYSTLKVQPAELEDSGVYFCASSQDQGTEAFFGQGTRLTVV.

The chain links TRBV7-9 to TRBJ2-5; the match to TRBD2 covers 10 bases. Germline-derived CDR1 and CDR2 are SEHNR and FQNEAQ (reference sequence). V shed 5 bases, J shed 6 bases, and the junction held 6 bases outside the gene matches. The length of the CDR3 is 14 residues. The CDR3 coding sequence is TGTGCCAGCAGCGCCGGGACTAGCGAAAAGACCCAGTACTTC. It is translated as CASSAGTSEKTQYF. Together with reference TRBV7-9 and TRBJ2-5, the CDR3 gives the full variable domain: DTGVSQNPRHKITKRGQNVTFRCDPISEHNRLYWYRQTLGQGPEFLTYFQNEAQLEKSRLLSDRFSAERPKGSFSTLEIQRTEQGDSAMYLCASSAGTSEKTQYFGPGTRLLVL.

This clone was seen only once. CDR3 bases: TGTGCCAGTTACAGGTTCCGCACCGGGGAGCTGTTTTTT. It specifies CASYRFRTGELFF. The J gene is TRBJ2-2, the V gene TRBV19; tentative D call: TRBD1 (5 bases). This CDR3 is 13 amino acids long. The V gene lost 8 bases and the J gene lost 4 bases, with 11 bases spanning the gap. The germline CDR1 and CDR2 sequences are LNHDA and SQIVND (reference sequence).

This chain uses TRBV11-2 with TRBJ2-6; the match to TRBD1 covers 8 bases. After removal of 5 bases from V and 0 bases from J, the junction contained 12 bases not matched to a gene. CDR1 and CDR2 from the germline V gene are SGHAT and FQNNGV. The CDR3 runs to 19 residues. For the CDR3, the DNA is TGTGCCAGCAGCGAGACCCCCGGACAGGGAACCTCTGGGGCCAACGTCCTGACTTTC. Residues: CASSETPGQGTSGANVLTF. Together with reference TRBV11-2 and TRBJ2-6, the CDR3 gives the full variable domain: EAGVAQSPRYKIIEKRQSVAFWCNPISGHATLYWYQQILGQGPKLLIQFQNNGVVDDSQLPKDRFSAERLKGVDSTLKIQPAKLEDSAVYLCASSETPGQGTSGANVLTFGAGSRLTVL.

This sequence joins TRBV7-2 and TRBJ2-1; 11 nucleotides match TRBD2. This CDR3 spans 14 amino acids. CDR1 and CDR2 (germline): SGHTA, FQGNSA. After removal of 7 bases from V and 6 bases from J, the junction contained 5 bases not matched to a gene. CDR3 region: CASTVAGGSNEQFF. DNA for the CDR3: TGTGCCAGCACCGTAGCGGGAGGGAGCAATGAGCAGTTCTTC.

The rearrangement uses TRBV28 and TRBJ2-1; the D is unclear. In germline, CDR1 is MDHEN, CDR2 SYDVKM. CDR3 length: 12 amino acids. V was cut by 5 bases and J by 8 bases, with 10 bases left in between. The CDR3 coding sequence is TGTGCCAGCAGTCCACTCCTTTATGAGCAGTTCTTC. This translates into CASSPLLYEQFF.

This clone was detected ten times or more. The chain is built from TRBV9 and TRBJ1-2; TRBD1 aligns across 7 bases. Trimming cost V 5 bases and J 7 bases; bases outside gene matches: 11. Germline values: CDR1 SGDLS, CDR2 YYNGEE. The CDR3 totals 14 residues. The CDR3: CASRDTGEHGGYTF. CDR3 nucleotide sequence: TGTGCCAGCAGGGACACAGGGGAGCACGGTGGCTACACCTTC.

J is TRBJ2-7 and V is TRBV28, with D possibly TRBD1 on 6 matching bases. The germline V gene encodes CDR1 MDHEN and CDR2 SYDVKM. V lost 8 bases and J 2 bases, leaving 22 bases between the germline ends. The length of the CDR3 is 16 residues. The CDR3, as DNA: TGTGCCAGCGTCCCGGGATGGGGGCCGCCAACCTACGAGCAGTACTTC. Protein product: CASVPGWGPPTYEQYF. Drawing the rest from reference TRBV28 and TRBJ2-7, the complete variable domain is DVKVTQSSRYLVKRTGEKVFLECVQDMDHENMFWYRQDPGLGLRLIYFSYDVKMKEKGDIPEGYSVSREKKERFSLILESASTNQTSMYLCASVPGWGPPTYEQYFGPGTRLTVT.

The table lists this clone with a few counts. The gene calls are TRBV5-1 and TRBJ2-7; 13 nucleotides agree with TRBD2. This CDR3 is 18 amino acids long. Germline V gene lookup returns CDR1 SGHRS and CDR2 YFSETQ. V lost 3 bases to trimming and J lost 5 bases; unmatched junction nucleotides: 14. CDR3 coding DNA: TGCGCCAGCAGCTCGAACCTCCGCGGACTAGCGGGAGTTGACGAGCAGTACTTC. Translating gives CASSSNLRGLAGVDEQYF.

The J gene is TRBJ2-1, the V gene TRBV28; 9 bases map to TRBD1. The germline gives CDR1 MDHEN, CDR2 SYDVKM. Trimming removed 6 bases from V and 9 bases from J; junction bases left unmatched: 15. The CDR3 has 16 amino acids. The CDR3 here is CASSRPGQGSLGEQFF. Written as DNA, the CDR3 is TGTGCCAGCAGCCGACCGGGACAGGGCTCCCTGGGTGAGCAGTTCTTC. The complete variable domain, with remaining parts taken from reference TRBV28 and TRBJ2-1, reads DVKVTQSSRYLVKRTGEKVFLECVQDMDHENMFWYRQDPGLGLRLIYFSYDVKMKEKGDIPEGYSVSREKKERFSLILESASTNQTSMYLCASSRPGQGSLGEQFFGPGTRLTVL.

This clone was found a few times. V gene TRBV9 combines with J gene TRBJ1-5; D not certain. The CDR3 covers 13 residues. V was clipped by 2 bases and J by 3 bases, with 6 bases between them. Looked up from germline, CDR1 is SGDLS and CDR2 is YYNGEE. CDR3 sequence reads: CASSVGHNQPQHF. The CDR3 nucleotides are TGTGCCAGCAGCGTTGGGCACAATCAGCCCCAGCATTTT.

This clone showed up just a few times. The rearrangement joins TRBV6-5 to TRBJ1-4; D gene unclear. Trimming took off 0 bases at V and 0 bases at J, with 5 bases between the two ends. The CDR3 is made up of 15 amino acids. Germline CDR1 is MNHEY and CDR2 is SVGAGI. CDR3 loop: CASSYSYATNEKLFF. The CDR3 bases are TGTGCCAGCAGTTACTCATATGCAACTAATGAAAAACTGTTTTTT.

This chain uses TRBV4-2 with TRBJ2-1; 9 bases agree with TRBD2. The CDR3 length is 18 residues. In germline, CDR1 is LGHNA, CDR2 YNFKEQ. J was trimmed by 3 bases and V by 0 bases; bases with no gene match: 9. CDR3 in amino acids: CASSQDLGSGRNYNEQFF. Here the CDR3 DNA reads TGTGCCAGCAGCCAAGATCTGGGCAGCGGGAGGAACTACAATGAGCAGTTCTTC.

V usage is TRBV28 and J usage is TRBJ1-2; the D gene is possibly TRBD1 (5 bases). The length of the CDR3 is 13 residues. Germline V gene sequence: CDR1 MDHEN, CDR2 SYDVKM. Trimming left V 3 bases short and J 7 bases short, with 12 bases between. CDR3 residues: CASSFGGISGYTF. CDR3 bases: TGTGCCAGCAGTTTCGGGGGTATTTCTGGCTACACCTTC.

This clone has a single count. The gene calls are TRBV5-4 and TRBJ1-2, with a possible D match to TRBD1 (5 bases). Trimming took off 4 bases at V and 5 bases at J, with 18 bases between the two ends. Germline assignment: CDR1 SGHNT and CDR2 YYREEE (reference sequence). The length of the CDR3 is 15 residues. CDR3 in amino acids: CASSIEVGAGYGYTF. CDR3 nucleotides: TGTGCCAGCAGCATTGAGGTTGGGGCCGGTTATGGCTACACCTTC.

This clone was seen only a few times. In the same sample, other DNA sequences code for this CDR3. The V gene is TRBV5-4, the J gene TRBJ2-2; 8 bases map to TRBD1. This CDR3 is built from 15 residues. V lost 4 bases and J lost 2; bases outside the gene matches: 4. The germline V gene has CDR1 SGHNT and CDR2 YYREEE (reference sequence). DNA for the CDR3: TGTGCCAGCAGCCCCGGACAGGGAAACACCGGGGAGCTGTTTTTT. Translating it yields CASSPGQGNTGELFF.

The V call is TRBV28, the J call TRBJ2-5, with 7 bases that match TRBD2. Trimming removed 5 bases from V and 1 base from J; junction bases left unmatched: 10. Germline CDR1 is MDHEN and CDR2 is SYDVKM. The CDR3 is made up of 16 amino acids. The CDR3 here is CASSMGEGGPQETQYF. CDR3 sequence (DNA): TGTGCCAGCAGTATGGGGGAGGGAGGGCCCCAAGAGACCCAGTACTTC.

The chain recombines TRBV2 with TRBJ1-5; TRBD1 agrees at 7 bases. Germline loops: CDR1 SNHLY, CDR2 FYNNEI. The ends lost 2 bases at V and 7 bases at J; junction bases unmatched: 8. The CDR3 extends over 15 amino acids. CDR3 DNA sequence: TGTGCCAGCAGTGAAAGGTCAGGGGGGAGGCAGCCCCAGCATTTT. Protein sequence: CASSERSGGRQPQHF.

This clone turned up a few times. The V gene is TRBV7-2, the J gene TRBJ2-3; no clear D gene. This CDR3 comprises 12 residues. Looked up from germline, CDR1 is SGHTA and CDR2 is FQGNSA. Deletions cut 2 bases from V and 7 bases from J, with 7 bases between. As DNA, the CDR3 is TGTGCCAGCAGCTTAAAACGTAATACGCAGTATTTT. Amino acid sequence: CASSLKRNTQYF.

Only one count was recorded for this clone. V gene TRBV7-8 combines with J gene TRBJ1-1; D is unclear. This CDR3 has 12 residues. Germline CDR1 reads SGHVS; CDR2 reads FQNEAQ. Trimming stripped 1 base from V and 6 bases from J, with 6 bases between. The CDR3 bases are TGTGCCAGCAGCTTAGAGGACCCTGAAGCTTTCTTT. Translating gives CASSLEDPEAFF.

The chain uses TRBV18 and TRBJ2-3, with unresolved D. V lost 4 bases and J lost 2, with 10 bases in between. This CDR3 comprises 14 residues. Germline V CDR1 and CDR2: KGHSH, LQKENI. The CDR3, as DNA: TGTGCCAGCTCACGAGCCCGCGACACAGATACGCAGTATTTT. Translation: CASSRARDTDTQYF.

V is TRBV13 and J is TRBJ2-5; TRBD1 or TRBD2 may be the D gene (6 bases each). The J call is doubtful: the DNA matches TRBJ2-7 better. The CDR3 spans 14 residues. Germline lookup yields CDR1 PRHDT and CDR2 FYEKMQ (reference sequence). The DNA of the CDR3 is TGTGCCAGCAGCCTGCCGGGGGCCGCCTACGAGCAGTACTTC. Translation: CASSLPGAAYEQYF.

The rearrangement joins TRBV7-2 to TRBJ1-1; TRBD1 might be the D (6 bases). V lost 1 base and J lost 1, with 13 bases in between. Germline V gene data show CDR1 as SGHTA and CDR2 as FQGNSA. The CDR3 covers 16 residues. This CDR3 reads CASSLVPDRRNTEAFF. The CDR3 DNA follows: TGTGCCAGCAGCTTAGTCCCTGACAGGAGGAACACTGAAGCTTTCTTT.